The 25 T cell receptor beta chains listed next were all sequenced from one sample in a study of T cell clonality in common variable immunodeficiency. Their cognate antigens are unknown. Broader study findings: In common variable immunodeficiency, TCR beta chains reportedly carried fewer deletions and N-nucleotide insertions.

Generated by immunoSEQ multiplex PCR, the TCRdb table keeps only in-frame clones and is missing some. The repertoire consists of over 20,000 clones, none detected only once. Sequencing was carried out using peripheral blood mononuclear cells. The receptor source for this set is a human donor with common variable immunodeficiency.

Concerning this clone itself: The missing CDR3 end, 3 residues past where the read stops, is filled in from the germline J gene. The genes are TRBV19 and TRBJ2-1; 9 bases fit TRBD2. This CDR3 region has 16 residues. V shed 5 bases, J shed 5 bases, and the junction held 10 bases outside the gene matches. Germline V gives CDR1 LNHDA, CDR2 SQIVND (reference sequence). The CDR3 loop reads CASSSSGTRLDNEQFF. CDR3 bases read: TGTGCCAGTAGTTCTAGCGGGACCCGACTCGACAATGAG.

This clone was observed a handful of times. The sequenced part of the CDR3 DNA is TGTGCCAGCAGCGAAGGTGGAGCGACTGAA. This gives the protein CASSEGGATE. The full CDR3 reads CASSEGGATEAFF. The chain joins TRBV7-9 to TRBJ1-1, with unresolved D. The CDR3 is cut off 3 residues early in the read; its end comes from the germline J gene. Germline V gives CDR1 SEHNR, CDR2 FQNEAQ (reference sequence). The CDR3 spans 13 residues. With 5 bases removed from V and 5 bases from J, the gap between germline ends came to 12 bases.

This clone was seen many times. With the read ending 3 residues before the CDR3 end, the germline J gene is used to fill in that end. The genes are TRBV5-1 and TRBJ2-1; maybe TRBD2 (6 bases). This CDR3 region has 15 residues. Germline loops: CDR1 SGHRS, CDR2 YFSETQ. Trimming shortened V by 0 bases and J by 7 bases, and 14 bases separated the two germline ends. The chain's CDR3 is CASSLEVTRWNEQFF. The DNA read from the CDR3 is TGCGCCAGCAGCTTGGAGGTGACTAGGTGGAATGAG.

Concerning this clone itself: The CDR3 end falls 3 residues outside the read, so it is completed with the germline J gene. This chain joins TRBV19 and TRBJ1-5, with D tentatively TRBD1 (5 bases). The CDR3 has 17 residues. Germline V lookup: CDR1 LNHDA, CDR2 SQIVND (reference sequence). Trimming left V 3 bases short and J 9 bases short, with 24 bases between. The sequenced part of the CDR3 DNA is TGTGCCAGTAGTATCGAGGGCAAGGGGCATTCAAGGCGGCCC. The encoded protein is CASSIEGKGHSRRP. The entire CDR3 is CASSIEGKGHSRRPQHF.

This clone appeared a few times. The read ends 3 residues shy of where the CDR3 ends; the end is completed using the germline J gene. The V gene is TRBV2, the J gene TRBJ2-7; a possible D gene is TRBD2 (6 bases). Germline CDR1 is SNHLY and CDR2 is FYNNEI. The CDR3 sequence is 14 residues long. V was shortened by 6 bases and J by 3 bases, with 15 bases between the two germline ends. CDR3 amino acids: CASRMDYSNYEQYF. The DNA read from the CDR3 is TGTGCCAGCAGGATGGACTACTCTAACTACGAG.

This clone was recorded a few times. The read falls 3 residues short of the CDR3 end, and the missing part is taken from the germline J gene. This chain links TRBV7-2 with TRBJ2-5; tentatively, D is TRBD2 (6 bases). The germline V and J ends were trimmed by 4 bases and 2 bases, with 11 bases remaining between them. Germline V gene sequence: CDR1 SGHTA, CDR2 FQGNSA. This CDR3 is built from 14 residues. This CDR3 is CASSSGLSQETQYF. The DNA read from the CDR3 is TGTGCCAGCAGCTCTGGACTAAGTCAAGAGACC.

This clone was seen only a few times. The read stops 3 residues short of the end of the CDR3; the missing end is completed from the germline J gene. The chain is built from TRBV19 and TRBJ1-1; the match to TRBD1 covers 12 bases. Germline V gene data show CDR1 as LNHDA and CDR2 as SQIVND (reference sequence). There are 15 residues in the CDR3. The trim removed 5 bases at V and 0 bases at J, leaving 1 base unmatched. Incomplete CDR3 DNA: TGTGCCAGTAGTGGGACAGGGGGCTTGAACACTGAA. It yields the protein CASSGTGGLNTE. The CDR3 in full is CASSGTGGLNTEAFF.

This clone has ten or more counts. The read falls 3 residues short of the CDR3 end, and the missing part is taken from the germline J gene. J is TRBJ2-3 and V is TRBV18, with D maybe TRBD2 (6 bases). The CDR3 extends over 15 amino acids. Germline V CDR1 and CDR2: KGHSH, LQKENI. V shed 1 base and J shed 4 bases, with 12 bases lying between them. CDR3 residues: CASSPLAGLPDTQYF. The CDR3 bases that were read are TGTGCCAGCTCACCACTCGCGGGACTGCCAGATACG.

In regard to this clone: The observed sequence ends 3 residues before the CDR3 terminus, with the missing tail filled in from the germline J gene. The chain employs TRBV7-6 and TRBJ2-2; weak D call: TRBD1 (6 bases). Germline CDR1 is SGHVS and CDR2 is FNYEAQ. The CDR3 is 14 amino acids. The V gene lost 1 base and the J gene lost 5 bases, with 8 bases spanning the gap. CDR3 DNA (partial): TGTGCCAGCAGCTTAGGGACAGCAACCGGGGAG. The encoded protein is CASSLGTATGE. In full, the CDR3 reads CASSLGTATGELFF.

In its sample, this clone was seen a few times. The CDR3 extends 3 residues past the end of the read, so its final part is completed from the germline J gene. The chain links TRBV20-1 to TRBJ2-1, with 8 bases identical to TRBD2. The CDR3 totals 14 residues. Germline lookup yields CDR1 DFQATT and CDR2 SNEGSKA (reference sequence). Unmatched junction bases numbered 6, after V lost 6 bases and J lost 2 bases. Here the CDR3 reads CSATIAGPYNEQFF. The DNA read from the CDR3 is TGCAGTGCAACAATAGCGGGACCCTACAATGAG.

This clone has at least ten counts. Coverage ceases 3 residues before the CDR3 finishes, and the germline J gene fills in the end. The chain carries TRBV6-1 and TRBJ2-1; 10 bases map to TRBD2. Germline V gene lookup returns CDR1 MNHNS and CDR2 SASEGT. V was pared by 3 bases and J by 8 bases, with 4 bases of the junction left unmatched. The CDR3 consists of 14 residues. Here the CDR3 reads CASSDIAGGYEQFF. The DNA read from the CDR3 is TGTGCCAGCAGTGACATAGCGGGGGGCTATGAG.

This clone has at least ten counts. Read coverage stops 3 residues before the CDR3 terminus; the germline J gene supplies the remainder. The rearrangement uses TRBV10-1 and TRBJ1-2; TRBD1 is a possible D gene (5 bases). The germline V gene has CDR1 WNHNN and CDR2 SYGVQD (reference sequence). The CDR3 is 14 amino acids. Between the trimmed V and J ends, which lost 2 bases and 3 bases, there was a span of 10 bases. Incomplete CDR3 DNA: TGCGCCAGCAGTGAGACGGACATTTACTATGGC. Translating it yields CASSETDIYYG. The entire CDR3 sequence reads CASSETDIYYGYTF.

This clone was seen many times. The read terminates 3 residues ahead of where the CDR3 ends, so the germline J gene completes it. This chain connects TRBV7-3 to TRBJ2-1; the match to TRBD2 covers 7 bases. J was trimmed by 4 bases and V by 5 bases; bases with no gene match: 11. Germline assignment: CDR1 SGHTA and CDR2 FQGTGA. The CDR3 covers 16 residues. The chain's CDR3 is CASSPSGTTMYNEQFF. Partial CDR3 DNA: TGTGCCAGCAGCCCATCCGGGACTACCATGTACAATGAG.

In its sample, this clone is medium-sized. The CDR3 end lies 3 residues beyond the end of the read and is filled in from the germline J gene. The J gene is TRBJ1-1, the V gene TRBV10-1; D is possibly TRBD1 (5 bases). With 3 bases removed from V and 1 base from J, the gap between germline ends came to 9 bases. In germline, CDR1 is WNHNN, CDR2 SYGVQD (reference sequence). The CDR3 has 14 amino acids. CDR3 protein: CASSDSRANTEAFF. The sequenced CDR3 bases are TGCGCCAGCAGTGACAGCAGGGCGAACACTGAA.

The CDR3 bases that were read are TGCAGTGCTAGTCTAGCGGGATCCTACGAG. Protein: CSASLAGSYE. The whole CDR3 sequence is CSASLAGSYEQYF. V gene TRBV20-1 combines with J gene TRBJ2-7, with 9 bases aligning to TRBD2. Read coverage stops 3 residues before the CDR3 terminus; the germline J gene supplies the remainder. CDR3 length: 13 residues. With V trimmed by 3 bases and J by 1 base, 1 base remained unmatched. Germline lookup yields CDR1 DFQATT and CDR2 SNEGSKA (reference sequence).

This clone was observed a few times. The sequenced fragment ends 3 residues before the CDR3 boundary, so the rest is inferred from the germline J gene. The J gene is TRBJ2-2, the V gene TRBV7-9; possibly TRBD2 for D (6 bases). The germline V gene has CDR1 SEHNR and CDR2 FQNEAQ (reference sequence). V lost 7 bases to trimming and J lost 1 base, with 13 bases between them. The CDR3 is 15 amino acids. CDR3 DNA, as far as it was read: TGTGCCAGCAAAAGGGGCGGGGAGAACACCGGGGAG. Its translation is CASKRGGENTGE. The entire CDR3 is CASKRGGENTGELFF. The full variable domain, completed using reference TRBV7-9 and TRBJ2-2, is DTGVSQNPRHKITKRGQNVTFRCDPISEHNRLYWYRQTLGQGPEFLTYFQNEAQLEKSRLLSDRFSAERPKGSFSTLEIQRTEQGDSAMYLCASKRGGENTGELFFGEGSRLTVL.

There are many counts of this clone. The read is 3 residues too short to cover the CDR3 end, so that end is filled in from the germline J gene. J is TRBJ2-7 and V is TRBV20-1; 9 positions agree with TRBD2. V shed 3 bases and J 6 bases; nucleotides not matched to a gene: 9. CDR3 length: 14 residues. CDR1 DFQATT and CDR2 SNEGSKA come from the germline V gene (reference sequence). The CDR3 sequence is CSASALAGRTEQYF. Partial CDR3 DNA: TGCAGTGCTAGTGCCCTAGCGGGAAGGACCGAG.

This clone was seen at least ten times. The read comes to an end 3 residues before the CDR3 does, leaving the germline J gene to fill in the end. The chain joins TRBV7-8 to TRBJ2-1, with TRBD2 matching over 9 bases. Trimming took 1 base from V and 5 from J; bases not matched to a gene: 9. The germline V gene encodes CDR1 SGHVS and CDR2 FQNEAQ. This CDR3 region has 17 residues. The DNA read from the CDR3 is TGTGCCAGCAGCTTAGTGCCGGTGACTAGCGGACACAATGAG. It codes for CASSLVPVTSGHNE. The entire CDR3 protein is CASSLVPVTSGHNEQFF.

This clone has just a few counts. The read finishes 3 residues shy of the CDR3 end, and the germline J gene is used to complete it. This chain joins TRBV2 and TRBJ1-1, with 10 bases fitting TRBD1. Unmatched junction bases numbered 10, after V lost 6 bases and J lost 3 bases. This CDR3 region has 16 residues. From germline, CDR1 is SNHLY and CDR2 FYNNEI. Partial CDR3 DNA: TGTGCCAGCAGGCCCCGGGACAGGGGCTGGGACACTGAA. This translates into CASRPRDRGWDTE. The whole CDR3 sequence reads CASRPRDRGWDTEAFF.

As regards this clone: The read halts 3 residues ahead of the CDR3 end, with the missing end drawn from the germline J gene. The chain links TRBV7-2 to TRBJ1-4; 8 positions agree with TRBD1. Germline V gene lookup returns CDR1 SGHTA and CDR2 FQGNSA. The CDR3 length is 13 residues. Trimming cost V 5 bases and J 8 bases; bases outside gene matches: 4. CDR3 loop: CASSRTGFEKLFF. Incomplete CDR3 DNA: TGTGCCAGCAGCCGGACAGGGTTCGAAAAA.

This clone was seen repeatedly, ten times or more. The CDR3 here is CASSFYSNGNQPQHF. The sequenced CDR3 bases are TGTGCCAGCAGTTTCTACAGCAACGGCAATCAGCCC. The chain employs TRBV28 and TRBJ1-5; D not certain. Read coverage stops 3 residues before the CDR3 terminus; the germline J gene supplies the remainder. Trimming cost V 3 bases and J 2 bases, with 11 bases left between them. The CDR3 totals 15 residues. Per the germline V gene, CDR1 is MDHEN and CDR2 is SYDVKM.

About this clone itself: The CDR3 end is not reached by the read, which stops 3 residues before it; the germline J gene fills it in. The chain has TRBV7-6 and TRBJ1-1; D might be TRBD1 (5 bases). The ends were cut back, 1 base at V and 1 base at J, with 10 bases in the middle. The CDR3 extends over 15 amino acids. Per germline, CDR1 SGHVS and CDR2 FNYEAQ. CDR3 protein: CASSLEDRANTEAFF. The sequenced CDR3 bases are TGTGCCAGCAGCTTAGAAGACAGAGCGAACACTGAA.

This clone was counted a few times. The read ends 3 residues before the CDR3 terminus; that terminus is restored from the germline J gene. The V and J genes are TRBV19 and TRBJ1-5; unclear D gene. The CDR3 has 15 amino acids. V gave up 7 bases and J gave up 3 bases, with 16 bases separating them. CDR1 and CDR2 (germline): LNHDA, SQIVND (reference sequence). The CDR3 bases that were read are TGTGCCAGTAACTTTTTCCCTGACAACAATCAGCCC. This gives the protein CASNFFPDNNQP. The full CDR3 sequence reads CASNFFPDNNQPQHF.

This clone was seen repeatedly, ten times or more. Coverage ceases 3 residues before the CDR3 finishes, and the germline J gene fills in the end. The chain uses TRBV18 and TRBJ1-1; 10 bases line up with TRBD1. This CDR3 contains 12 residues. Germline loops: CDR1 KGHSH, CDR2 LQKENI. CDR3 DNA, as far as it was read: TGTGCCAGCTCACCGGGACAGGGGAAT. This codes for CASSPGQGN. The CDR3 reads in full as CASSPGQGNAFF.

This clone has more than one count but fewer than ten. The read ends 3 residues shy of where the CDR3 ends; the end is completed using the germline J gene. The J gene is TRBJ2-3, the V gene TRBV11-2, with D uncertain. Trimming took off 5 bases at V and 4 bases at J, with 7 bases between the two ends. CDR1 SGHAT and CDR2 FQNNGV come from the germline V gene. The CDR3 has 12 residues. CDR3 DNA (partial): TGTGCCAGCAGCCCCTTCGCAGATACG. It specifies CASSPFADT. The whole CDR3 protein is CASSPFADTQYF. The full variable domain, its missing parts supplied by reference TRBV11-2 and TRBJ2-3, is EAGVAQSPRYKIIEKRQSVAFWCNPISGHATLYWYQQILGQGPKLLIQFQNNGVVDDSQLPKDRFSAERLKGVDSTLKIQPAKLEDSAVYLCASSPFADTQYFGPGTRLTVL.